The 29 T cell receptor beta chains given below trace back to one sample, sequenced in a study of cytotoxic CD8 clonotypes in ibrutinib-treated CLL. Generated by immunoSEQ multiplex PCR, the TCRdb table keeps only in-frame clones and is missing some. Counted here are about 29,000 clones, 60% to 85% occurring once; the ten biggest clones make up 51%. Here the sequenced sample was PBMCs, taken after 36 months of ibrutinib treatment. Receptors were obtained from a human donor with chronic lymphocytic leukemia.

The DNA for the CDR3 is TGCAGTGCGTGGGACGTGGAGACCCAGTACTTC. This codes for CSAWDVETQYF. This chain connects TRBV20-1 to TRBJ2-5; possibly TRBD1 or TRBD2 for D (5 bases each). The germline V gene has CDR1 DFQATT and CDR2 SNEGSKA (reference sequence). The CDR3 is 11 residues long. The ends were cut back, 6 bases at V and 5 bases at J, with 10 bases in the middle.

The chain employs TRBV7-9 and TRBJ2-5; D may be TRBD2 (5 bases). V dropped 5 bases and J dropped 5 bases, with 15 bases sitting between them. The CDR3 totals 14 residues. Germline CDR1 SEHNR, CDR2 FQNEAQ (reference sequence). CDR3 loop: CASSDGLGDETQYF. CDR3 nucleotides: TGTGCCAGCAGCGACGGACTTGGGGATGAGACCCAGTACTTC.

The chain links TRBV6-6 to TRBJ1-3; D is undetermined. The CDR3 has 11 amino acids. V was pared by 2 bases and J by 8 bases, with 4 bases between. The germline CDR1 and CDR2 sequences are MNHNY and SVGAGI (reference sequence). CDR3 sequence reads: CASSYGDTIYF. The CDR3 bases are TGTGCCAGCAGTTACGGGGACACCATATATTTT.

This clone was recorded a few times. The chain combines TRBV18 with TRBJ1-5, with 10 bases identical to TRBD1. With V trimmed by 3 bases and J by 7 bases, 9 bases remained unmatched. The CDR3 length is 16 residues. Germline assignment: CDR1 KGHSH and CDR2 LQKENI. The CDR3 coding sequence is TGTGCCAGCTCACCCGGGGGGACAGGGGCGAGACAGCCCCAGCATTTT. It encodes CASSPGGTGARQPQHF.

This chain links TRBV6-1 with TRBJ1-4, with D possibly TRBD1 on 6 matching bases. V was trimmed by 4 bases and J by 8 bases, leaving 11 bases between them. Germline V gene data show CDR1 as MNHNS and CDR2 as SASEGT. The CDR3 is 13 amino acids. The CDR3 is CASSGTAKEKLFF. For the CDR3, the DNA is TGTGCCAGCAGTGGGACAGCCAAGGAAAAACTGTTTTTT.

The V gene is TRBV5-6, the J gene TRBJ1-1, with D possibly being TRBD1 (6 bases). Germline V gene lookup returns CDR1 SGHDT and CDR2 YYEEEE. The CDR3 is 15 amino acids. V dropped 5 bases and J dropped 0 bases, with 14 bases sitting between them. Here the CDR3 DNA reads TGTGCCAGCAGTTCGGGGGGGCATTTGAACACTGAAGCTTTCTTT. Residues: CASSSGGHLNTEAFF.

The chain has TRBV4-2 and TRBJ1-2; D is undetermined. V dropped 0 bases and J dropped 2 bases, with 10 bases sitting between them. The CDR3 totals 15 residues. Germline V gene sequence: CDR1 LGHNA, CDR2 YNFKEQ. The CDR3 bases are TGTGCCAGCAGCCAAGATCGAGGAGCCAACTATGGCTACACCTTC. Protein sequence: CASSQDRGANYGYTF.

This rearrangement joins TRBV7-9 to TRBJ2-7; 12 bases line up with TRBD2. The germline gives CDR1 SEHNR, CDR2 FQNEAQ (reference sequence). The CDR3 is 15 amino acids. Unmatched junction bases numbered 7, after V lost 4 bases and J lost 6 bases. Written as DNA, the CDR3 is TGTGCCAGCAGCTCAGGGGTACTAGCGGGGGGCGAGCAGTACTTC. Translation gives CASSSGVLAGGEQYF.

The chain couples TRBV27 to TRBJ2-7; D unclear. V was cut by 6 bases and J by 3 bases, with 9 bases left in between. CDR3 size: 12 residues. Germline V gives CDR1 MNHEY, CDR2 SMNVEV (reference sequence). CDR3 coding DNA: TGTGCCAGCAGGAGTCTATTCTACGAGCAGTACTTC. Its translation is CASRSLFYEQYF.

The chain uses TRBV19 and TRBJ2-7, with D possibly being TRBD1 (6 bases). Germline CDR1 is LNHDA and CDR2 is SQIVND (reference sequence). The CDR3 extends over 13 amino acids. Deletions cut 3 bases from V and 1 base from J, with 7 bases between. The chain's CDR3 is CASSITGSYEQYF. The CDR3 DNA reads TGTGCCAGTAGTATCACAGGGTCCTACGAGCAGTACTTC. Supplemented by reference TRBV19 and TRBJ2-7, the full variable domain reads DGGITQSPKYLFRKEGQNVTLSCEQNLNHDAMYWYRQDPGQGLRLIYYSQIVNDFQKGDIAEGYSVSREKKESFPLTVTSAQKNPTAFYLCASSITGSYEQYFGPGTRLTVT.

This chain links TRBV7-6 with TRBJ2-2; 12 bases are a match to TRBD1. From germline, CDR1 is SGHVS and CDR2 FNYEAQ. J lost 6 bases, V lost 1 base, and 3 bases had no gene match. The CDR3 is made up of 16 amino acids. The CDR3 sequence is CASSLGDRGLSGELFF. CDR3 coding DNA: TGTGCCAGCAGCTTAGGGGACAGGGGGCTGTCCGGGGAGCTGTTTTTT.

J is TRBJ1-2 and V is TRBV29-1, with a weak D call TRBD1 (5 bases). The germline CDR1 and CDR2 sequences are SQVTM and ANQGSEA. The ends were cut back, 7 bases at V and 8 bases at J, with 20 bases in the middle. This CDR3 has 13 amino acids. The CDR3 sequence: CSAEHRIDAGYTF. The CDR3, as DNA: TGCAGCGCCGAGCACAGGATAGACGCAGGCTACACCTTC.

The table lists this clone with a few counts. Here the CDR3 DNA reads TGTGCCAGCCGGTCCCCAGGGGAGAACACTGAAGCTTTCTTT. Amino acids: CASRSPGENTEAFF. V usage is TRBV9 and J usage is TRBJ1-1, with TRBD1 as a possible D gene (6 bases). The CDR3 covers 14 residues. The V end was cut by 7 bases, the J end by 1 base, with 14 bases between. Germline values: CDR1 SGDLS, CDR2 YYNGEE.

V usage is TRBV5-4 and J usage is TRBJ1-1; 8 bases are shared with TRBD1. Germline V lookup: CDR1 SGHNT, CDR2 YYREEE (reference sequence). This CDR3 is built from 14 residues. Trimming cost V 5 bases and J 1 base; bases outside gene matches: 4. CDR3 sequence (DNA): TGTGCCAGCAGATTCGGACAGGGGAACACTGAAGCTTTCTTT. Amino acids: CASRFGQGNTEAFF. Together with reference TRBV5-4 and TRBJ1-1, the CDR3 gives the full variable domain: ETGVTQSPTHLIKTRGQQVTLRCSSQSGHNTVSWYQQALGQGPQFIFQYYREEENGRGNFPPRFSGLQFPNYSSELNVNALELDDSALYLCASRFGQGNTEAFFGQGTRLTVV.

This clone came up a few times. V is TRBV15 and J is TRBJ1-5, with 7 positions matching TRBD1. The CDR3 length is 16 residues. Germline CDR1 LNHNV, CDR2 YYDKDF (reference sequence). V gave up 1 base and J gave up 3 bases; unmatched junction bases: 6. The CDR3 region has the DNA TGTGCCACCAGCAGAGTATGGGACAGAGACAATCAGCCCCAGCATTTT. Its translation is CATSRVWDRDNQPQHF.

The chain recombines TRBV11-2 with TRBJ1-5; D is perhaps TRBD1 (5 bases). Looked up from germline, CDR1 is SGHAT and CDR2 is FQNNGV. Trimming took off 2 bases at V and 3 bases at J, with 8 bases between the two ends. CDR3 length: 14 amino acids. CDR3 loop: CASSLTGLNQPQHF. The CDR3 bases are TGTGCCAGCAGCTTAACAGGCCTCAATCAGCCCCAGCATTTT.

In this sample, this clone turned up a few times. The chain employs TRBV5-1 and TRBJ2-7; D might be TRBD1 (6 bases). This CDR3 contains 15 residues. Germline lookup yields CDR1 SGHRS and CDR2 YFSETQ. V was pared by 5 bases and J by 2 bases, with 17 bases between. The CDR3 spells CASSQDSLPTYEQYF. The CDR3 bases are TGCGCCAGCAGTCAGGACAGCCTCCCTACCTACGAGCAGTACTTC.

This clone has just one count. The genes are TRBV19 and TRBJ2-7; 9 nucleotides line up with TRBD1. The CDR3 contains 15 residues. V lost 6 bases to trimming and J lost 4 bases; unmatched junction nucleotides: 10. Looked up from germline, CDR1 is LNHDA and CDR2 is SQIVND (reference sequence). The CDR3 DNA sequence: TGTGCCAGTAGCCCGGGACAGGGTGTCCTTTACGAGCAGTACTTC. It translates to CASSPGQGVLYEQYF.

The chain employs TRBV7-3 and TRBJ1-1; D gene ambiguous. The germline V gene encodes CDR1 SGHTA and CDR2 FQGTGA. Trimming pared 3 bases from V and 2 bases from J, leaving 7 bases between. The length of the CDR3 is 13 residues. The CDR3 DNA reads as TGTGCCAGCAGCTTGCAAATTAACACTGAAGCTTTCTTT. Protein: CASSLQINTEAFF.

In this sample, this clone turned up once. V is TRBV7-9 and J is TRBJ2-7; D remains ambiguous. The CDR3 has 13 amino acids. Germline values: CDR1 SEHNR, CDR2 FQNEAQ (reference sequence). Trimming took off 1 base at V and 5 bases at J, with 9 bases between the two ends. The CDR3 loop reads CASSLVGGNEQYF. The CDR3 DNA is TGTGCCAGCAGCTTAGTCGGCGGTAACGAGCAGTACTTC.

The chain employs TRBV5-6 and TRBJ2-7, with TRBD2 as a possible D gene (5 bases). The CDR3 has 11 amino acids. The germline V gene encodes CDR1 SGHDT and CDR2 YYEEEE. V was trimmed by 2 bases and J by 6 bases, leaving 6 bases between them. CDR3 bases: TGTGCCAGCAGCTTAGCGGCCGAGCAGTACTTC. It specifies CASSLAAEQYF. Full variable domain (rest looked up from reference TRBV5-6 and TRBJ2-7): DAGVTQSPTHLIKTRGQQVTLRCSPKSGHDTVSWYQQALGQGPQFIFQYYEEEERQRGNFPDRFSGHQFPNYSSELNVNALLLGDSALYLCASSLAAEQYFGPGTRLTVT.

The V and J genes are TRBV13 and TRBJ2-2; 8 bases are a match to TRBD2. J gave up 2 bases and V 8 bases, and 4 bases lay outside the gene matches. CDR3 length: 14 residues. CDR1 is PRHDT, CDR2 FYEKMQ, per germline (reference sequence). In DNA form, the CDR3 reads TGTGCCAGCGAGCGGGGGCCCAACACCGGGGAGCTGTTTTTT. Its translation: CASERGPNTGELFF.

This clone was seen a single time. CDR3 in DNA: TGCGCCAGCAGCGCTTCTGTCGTCTCCTACGAGCAGTACTTC. Protein: CASSASVVSYEQYF. This chain joins TRBV4-3 and TRBJ2-7; D is uncertain. Trimming pared 5 bases from V and 0 bases from J, leaving 11 bases between. Germline V gene lookup returns CDR1 LGHNA and CDR2 YSLEER. The CDR3 length is 14 residues.

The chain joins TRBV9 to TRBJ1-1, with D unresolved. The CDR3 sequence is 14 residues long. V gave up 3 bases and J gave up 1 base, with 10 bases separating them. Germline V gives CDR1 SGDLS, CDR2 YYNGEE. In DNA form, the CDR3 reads TGTGCCAGCAGCGAGGGCAGTTGGAACACTGAAGCTTTCTTT. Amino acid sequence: CASSEGSWNTEAFF.

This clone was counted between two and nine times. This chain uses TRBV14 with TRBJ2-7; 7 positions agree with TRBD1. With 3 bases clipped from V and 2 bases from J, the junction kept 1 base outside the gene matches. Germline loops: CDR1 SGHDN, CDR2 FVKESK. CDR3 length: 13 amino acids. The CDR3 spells CASSHRGTYEQYF. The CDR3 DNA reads TGTGCCAGCAGCCACAGGGGGACCTACGAGCAGTACTTC.

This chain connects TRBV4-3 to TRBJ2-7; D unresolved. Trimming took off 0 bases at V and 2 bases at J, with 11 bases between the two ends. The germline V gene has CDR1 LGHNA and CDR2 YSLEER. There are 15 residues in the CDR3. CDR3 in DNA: TGCGCCAGCAGCCAAGATTGGCAGGCTACCTACGAGCAGTACTTC. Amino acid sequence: CASSQDWQATYEQYF.

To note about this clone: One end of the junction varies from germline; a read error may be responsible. CDR3 sequence: CASSQDWTPEHIF. CDR3 in DNA: TGCGCCAGCAGCCAAGATTGGACCCCCGAGCACATCTTC. The chain carries TRBV4-1 and TRBJ2-1; D gene unclear. The germline CDR1 and CDR2 sequences are MGHRA and YSYEKL. This CDR3 comprises 13 residues.

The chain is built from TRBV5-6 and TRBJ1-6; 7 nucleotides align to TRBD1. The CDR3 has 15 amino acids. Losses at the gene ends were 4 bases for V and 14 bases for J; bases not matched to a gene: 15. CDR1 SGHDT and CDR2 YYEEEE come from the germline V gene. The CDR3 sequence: CASSPGGGGFLALHF. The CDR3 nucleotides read TGTGCCAGCAGCCCCGGGGGAGGGGGCTTTTTGGCCCTCCACTTT.

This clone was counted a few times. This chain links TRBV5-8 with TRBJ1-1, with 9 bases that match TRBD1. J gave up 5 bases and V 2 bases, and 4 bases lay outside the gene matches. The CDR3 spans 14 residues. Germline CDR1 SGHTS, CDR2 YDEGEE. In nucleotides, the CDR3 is TGTGCCAGCAGCTTAGGGACAGGGACTACTGAAGCTTTCTTT. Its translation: CASSLGTGTTEAFF.